The subject of this entry is one T cell receptor (beta chain). Trimming removed 6 bases from V and 2 bases from J, with 16 bases in between. Germline CDR1 reads SGHVS; CDR2 reads FQNEAQ. The CDR3 is made up of 15 amino acids. The data stem from a study of blood T cell repertoires in COVID-19. Study-level information: Whether acute or convalescent, the COVID-19 samples came from the United States, Italy and Spain. T cells, B-cell-depleted T cells, or PBMCs provided the cDNA or gDNA that served as material.

In the original processing: Estimated nucleated cell counts came from reference gene primer amplification. Sequencing was performed with immunoSEQ multiplex PCR; in TCRdb, only in-frame clones are kept and a portion is missing. V, J and clone size are those of that table, while D and trimming were read from the DNA. The sample yields about 90,000 clones, 80% seen once. V and J are TRBV7-8 and TRBJ2-5, with no clear D. The sequence was obtained from a woman in her 70s with acute or convalescent COVID-19. The sequencing input was peripheral blood. CDR3: CASSRVAGRQETQYF. DNA of the CDR3: TGTGCCAGCAGTCGAGTTGCTGGCAGACAAGAGACCCAGTACTTC.